This TCR beta chain is from a study of blood T cell repertoires in COVID-19. Across the whole study: COVID-19 samples, acute and convalescent, were from the United States, Italy and Spain. Nucleic acid was either cDNA or gDNA, and it came from T cells, B-cell-depleted T cells, or PBMCs.

Generated by immunoSEQ multiplex PCR, the TCRdb table keeps only in-frame clones and is missing some. The sample has roughly 200,000 clones, roughly 88% seen once. The germline V gene encodes CDR1 SGHTA and CDR2 FQGNSA. CDR3 length: 16 amino acids. The germline V and J ends were trimmed by 1 base and 2 bases, with 12 bases remaining between them. The V call is TRBV7-2, the J call TRBJ1-5; D unclear. Sequences were obtained from PBMCs or T cells enriched from blood (not recorded which). This TCR was sampled from a woman aged 40 to 49 with acute COVID-19. The CDR3 loop is CASSLDAGGGNQPQHF. DNA for the CDR3: TGTGCCAGCAGCTTAGATGCAGGCGGGGGCAATCAGCCCCAGCATTTT.